This is a list of T cell receptor beta chains from one sample in a study of blood T cells in healthy people across ages. MiXCR, applied by TCRdb to the 5' RACE reads, yields one record per CDR3 protein. This table has about 1.7 million distinct CDR3 sequences, approximately 30% appearing once. Source material: blood. The receptor set was obtained from a woman aged 25 to 39 in good health. CDR3s include the opening cysteine and the closing phenylalanine or tryptophan. D genes are given only for firm matches. Rows may omit the clone size; those that give it use once, few, many or a size class.

clone_size: few; j_call: TRBJ2-1; v_call: TRBV30; d_call: -; cdr3_aa: CAWSVGLVYEQFF; cdr3_nt: TGTGCCTGGAGTGTCGGCCTAGTCTATGAGCAGTTCTTC
clone_size: few; j_call: TRBJ2-1; v_call: TRBV5-1; d_call: TRBD2; cdr3_aa: CASSFLAGGNRDEQFF; cdr3_nt: TGCGCCAGCAGCTTTCTAGCGGGGGGCAACCGCGATGAGCAGTTCTTC
clone_size: -; j_call: TRBJ1-2; v_call: TRBV20-1; d_call: TRBD1; cdr3_aa: CSADLTGTEGYGYTF; cdr3_nt: TGCAGTGCCGACCTAACCGGGACAGAGGGGTATGGCTACACCTTC
clone_size: many; j_call: TRBJ2-7; v_call: TRBV7-2; d_call: -; cdr3_aa: CASRSKTLAQYF; cdr3_nt: TGTGCCAGCAGGTCGAAGACCCTAGCTCAGTACTTC
clone_size: -; j_call: TRBJ2-1; v_call: TRBV2; d_call: -; cdr3_aa: CASSETRRTVPTGEQFF; cdr3_nt: TGTGCCAGCAGTGAAACTCGAAGGACCGTCCCTACGGGGGAGCAGTTCTTC
clone_size: few; j_call: TRBJ1-1; v_call: TRBV4-1; d_call: -; cdr3_aa: CASREEGVITEAFF; cdr3_nt: TGCGCCAGCAGGGAGGAGGGGGTAATCACTGAAGCTTTCTTT
clone_size: few; j_call: TRBJ1-2; v_call: TRBV11-2; d_call: -; cdr3_aa: CASSFGGRPYGYTF; cdr3_nt: TGTGCCAGCAGCTTCGGCGGTCGACCTTATGGCTACACCTTC
clone_size: -; j_call: TRBJ1-5; v_call: TRBV6-1; d_call: -; cdr3_aa: CASIGGLISNQPQHF; cdr3_nt: TGTGCCAGCATCGGAGGACTGATTAGCAATCAGCCCCAGCATTTT
clone_size: many; j_call: TRBJ2-3; v_call: TRBV15; d_call: -; cdr3_aa: CATSRDQRDTQYF; cdr3_nt: TGTGCCACCAGCAGAGATCAAAGAGATACGCAGTATTTT
clone_size: few; j_call: TRBJ2-3; v_call: TRBV7-8; d_call: TRBD2; cdr3_aa: CASIFRGGGEGDTQYF; cdr3_nt: TGTGCCAGCATCTTTAGGGGAGGAGGGGAGGGAGATACGCAGTATTTT
clone_size: -; j_call: TRBJ1-2; v_call: TRBV5-1; d_call: -; cdr3_aa: CASRREESNYGYTF; cdr3_nt: TGCGCCAGCCGGCGGGAGGAATCTAACTATGGCTACACCTTC
clone_size: -; j_call: TRBJ1-4; v_call: TRBV20-1; d_call: TRBD1; cdr3_aa: CSASKTGMGEKLFF; cdr3_nt: TGCAGTGCTAGCAAGACAGGGATGGGTGAAAAACTGTTTTTT
clone_size: -; j_call: TRBJ2-3; v_call: TRBV7-2; d_call: -; cdr3_aa: CASTPGRDLTQYF; cdr3_nt: TGTGCCAGCACCCCAGGACGGGATCTTACGCAGTATTTT
clone_size: -; j_call: TRBJ2-7; v_call: TRBV9; d_call: TRBD2; cdr3_aa: CASSFFPSGGTYEQYF; cdr3_nt: TGTGCCAGCAGCTTCTTCCCTAGCGGGGGGACCTACGAGCAGTACTTC
clone_size: -; j_call: TRBJ1-5; v_call: TRBV30; d_call: -; cdr3_aa: CAWGINQPQHF; cdr3_nt: TGTGCCTGGGGAATAAATCAGCCCCAGCATTTT
clone_size: once; j_call: TRBJ1-1; v_call: TRBV13; d_call: -; cdr3_aa: CASSSAVGLLTEAFF; cdr3_nt: TGTGCCAGCAGCTCAGCTGTTGGGCTTCTCACTGAAGCTTTCTTT
clone_size: once; j_call: TRBJ1-4; v_call: TRBV20-1; d_call: TRBD1; cdr3_aa: CSARRGQTNEKLFF; cdr3_nt: TGCAGTGCTAGGAGGGGGCAGACTAATGAAAAACTGTTTTTT
clone_size: few; j_call: TRBJ1-2; v_call: TRBV7-2; d_call: TRBD1; cdr3_aa: CASSLRGDRGDYGYTF; cdr3_nt: TGTGCCAGCAGCTTAAGGGGAGACAGGGGGGACTATGGCTACACCTTC
clone_size: -; j_call: TRBJ2-7; v_call: TRBV11-3; d_call: -; cdr3_aa: CASSLMVGNGYEQYF; cdr3_nt: TGTGCCAGCAGCTTGATGGTGGGAAACGGCTACGAGCAGTACTTC
clone_size: -; j_call: TRBJ1-5; v_call: TRBV19; d_call: -; cdr3_aa: CASSIRRVNQPQHF; cdr3_nt: TGTGCCAGTAGTATACGCAGGGTTAATCAGCCCCAGCATTTT
clone_size: few; j_call: TRBJ2-5; v_call: TRBV7-2; d_call: TRBD2; cdr3_aa: CASSQAGLAGGTEQYF; cdr3_nt: TGTGCCAGCAGCCAAGCCGGACTAGCGGGGGGGACTGAGCAGTACTTC
clone_size: -; j_call: TRBJ1-5; v_call: TRBV12-3/TRBV12-4; d_call: TRBD1; cdr3_aa: CASSTGGNSQPQHF; cdr3_nt: TGTGCCAGCAGTACAGGGGGAAATAGTCAGCCCCAGCATTTT
clone_size: many; j_call: TRBJ2-7; v_call: TRBV7-2; d_call: -; cdr3_aa: CASSRMGGTEQYF; cdr3_nt: TGTGCCAGCAGCAGGATGGGTGGGACAGAGCAGTACTTC
clone_size: -; j_call: TRBJ1-2; v_call: TRBV28; d_call: -; cdr3_aa: CASSTYQGMEGYTF; cdr3_nt: TGTGCCAGCAGCACCTATCAGGGGATGGAAGGCTACACCTTC
clone_size: many; j_call: TRBJ2-3; v_call: TRBV5-1; d_call: -; cdr3_aa: CASSLVGRSTDTQYF; cdr3_nt: TGCGCCAGCAGCTTGGTAGGCAGGTCAACAGATACGCAGTATTTT
clone_size: -; j_call: TRBJ2-7; v_call: TRBV6-2/TRBV6-3; d_call: TRBD2; cdr3_aa: CASSYSRLAVFYEQYF; cdr3_nt: TGTGCCAGCAGTTACTCGCGACTAGCGGTGTTCTACGAGCAGTACTTC
clone_size: many; j_call: TRBJ2-7; v_call: TRBV20-1; d_call: -; cdr3_aa: CSARVQVGEQYF; cdr3_nt: TGCAGTGCTAGAGTACAGGTGGGGGAGCAGTACTTC
clone_size: -; j_call: TRBJ2-7; v_call: TRBV11-2; d_call: TRBD2; cdr3_aa: CASSLDFETSGRGSYEQYF; cdr3_nt: TGTGCCAGCAGCTTAGATTTTGAGACTAGCGGGAGAGGGTCCTACGAGCAGTACTTC
clone_size: medium-sized; j_call: TRBJ2-1; v_call: TRBV7-3; d_call: TRBD2; cdr3_aa: CASSLNRYTSGGIPHNEQFF; cdr3_nt: TGTGCCAGCAGCTTAAACAGGTACACTAGCGGGGGGATTCCCCACAATGAGCAGTTCTTC
clone_size: -; j_call: TRBJ2-1; v_call: TRBV7-2; d_call: -; cdr3_aa: CASSLTGTFNEQFF; cdr3_nt: TGTGCCAGCAGCTTAACCGGGACCTTCAATGAGCAGTTCTTC
clone_size: -; j_call: TRBJ2-4; v_call: TRBV6-5; d_call: -; cdr3_aa: CASSYSEDYRGGQNIQYF; cdr3_nt: TGTGCCAGCAGTTACTCGGAAGATTACCGAGGCGGACAAAACATTCAGTACTTC
clone_size: few; j_call: TRBJ1-1; v_call: TRBV9; d_call: -; cdr3_aa: CASSVVDHPTNLNTEAFF; cdr3_nt: TGTGCCAGCAGCGTAGTAGACCACCCCACGAATCTAAACACTGAAGCTTTCTTT
clone_size: many; j_call: TRBJ2-3; v_call: TRBV13; d_call: -; cdr3_aa: CASSLPRRDTQYF; cdr3_nt: TGTGCCAGCAGCTTGCCCAGGAGAGATACGCAGTATTTT
clone_size: few; j_call: TRBJ2-3; v_call: TRBV7-2; d_call: TRBD2; cdr3_aa: CASSLVVAGGDTQYF; cdr3_nt: TGTGCCAGCAGCTTAGTGGTAGCGGGAGGTGATACGCAGTATTTT
clone_size: -; j_call: TRBJ1-3; v_call: TRBV29-1; d_call: -; cdr3_aa: CSAIGVSSENTIYF; cdr3_nt: TGCAGTGCCATCGGGGTATCGTCTGAAAACACCATATATTTT
clone_size: -; j_call: TRBJ1-5; v_call: TRBV5-8; d_call: -; cdr3_aa: CASSFLRGGNQPQHF; cdr3_nt: TGTGCCAGCAGCTTCCTTAGGGGGGGCAATCAGCCCCAGCATTTT
clone_size: -; j_call: TRBJ2-5; v_call: TRBV15; d_call: TRBD1; cdr3_aa: CATSRAGRGKETQYF; cdr3_nt: TGTGCCACCAGCAGAGCGGGCAGGGGGAAAGAGACCCAGTACTTC
clone_size: -; j_call: TRBJ2-7; v_call: TRBV20-1; d_call: -; cdr3_aa: CSAANMGEQYF; cdr3_nt: TGCAGTGCTGCCAACATGGGCGAGCAGTACTTC
clone_size: -; j_call: TRBJ2-7; v_call: TRBV6-2/TRBV6-3; d_call: -; cdr3_aa: CASGSAGHSTYEQYF; cdr3_nt: TGTGCCAGCGGTTCTGCGGGACATTCAACCTACGAGCAGTACTTC
clone_size: -; j_call: TRBJ2-7; v_call: TRBV7-2; d_call: -; cdr3_aa: CASSPWGVEGGALRLNEQYF; cdr3_nt: TGTGCCAGCAGCCCCTGGGGGGTAGAGGGAGGAGCGCTACGTCTAAACGAGCAGTACTTC